The clone carrying this TCR beta chain was counted a few times. Antigen specificity is unknown. The source of the sample is a study of beta chain features in type 1 diabetes. Across the whole study: There were some 110 million sorted cells examined across all samples. The study, taken as a whole, reports: People with Type 1 diabetes carried modestly yet significantly shorter TCRB CDR3s in all four CD4+ subsets. The study found that naive, central memory and Treg TCRB repertoires appeared more similar in patients than in healthy donors.

V lost 2 bases to trimming and J lost 14 bases, with 13 bases between them. The CDR3 extends over 12 amino acids. Germline CDR1 reads SEHNR; CDR2 reads FQNEAQ (reference sequence). Expressed TCRB transcripts were sequenced because the isolated RNA had all been reverse transcribed beforehand. Here immunoSEQ multiplex PCR was the method, and the copy in TCRdb shows in-frame clones only, minus some. The repertoire consists of hundreds of thousands of clones, with over 10% occurring once and the leading ten covering 0.02% to 0.025%. V usage is TRBV7-9 and J usage is TRBJ2-1, with D maybe TRBD1 (5 bases). Material: naive CD4+ T cells from blood. The receptor's source is a man aged 18 to 30 with type 1 diabetes. Here the CDR3 reads CASSLWLQGEFF. Here the CDR3 DNA reads TGTGCCAGCAGCTTATGGCTGCAGGGTGAGTTCTTC.